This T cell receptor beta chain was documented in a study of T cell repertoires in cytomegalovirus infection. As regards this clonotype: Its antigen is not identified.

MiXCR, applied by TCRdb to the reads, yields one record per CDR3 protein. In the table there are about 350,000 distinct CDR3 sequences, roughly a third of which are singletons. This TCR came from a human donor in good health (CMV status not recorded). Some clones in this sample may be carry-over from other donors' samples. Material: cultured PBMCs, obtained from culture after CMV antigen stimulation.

The CDR3 DNA follows: TGCGCCAGCAGCCAAGACGAGGGGAGTTCCCAGCATTTT. Translated, it gives CASSQDEGSSQHF. The rearrangement uses TRBV4-1 and TRBJ1-5; D may be TRBD1 (5 bases). CDR1 and CDR2 (germline): MGHRA, YSYEKL. This CDR3 comprises 13 residues. V was shortened by 0 bases and J by 11 bases, with 11 bases between the two germline ends.